This T cell receptor (beta chain) was observed in a study of blood T cells in healthy people across ages. The germline CDR1 and CDR2 sequences are SGDLS and YYNGEE. The CDR3 length is 15 residues. Trimming took 0 bases from V and 3 from J; bases not matched to a gene: 4. PCR was performed a second time for about 7 to 11 cycles using a sample-barcoded 5' primer and a J-beta primer mix. TCRdb analysed the 5' RACE reads with MiXCR anew, one entry per CDR3 protein. Among 580,000 or so distinct CDR3 sequences listed, more than 45% were seen once. The sample holds many counts of this clonotype. The V call is TRBV9, the J call TRBJ2-3; 7 nucleotides line up with TRBD2. The specimen sequenced was blood. The source of this sequence is a man of 80 years or more in good health. The CDR3, as DNA: TGTGCCAGCAGCGTAGCTAGCGGCGAGACAGATACGCAGTATTTT. Translation: CASSVASGETDTQYF.